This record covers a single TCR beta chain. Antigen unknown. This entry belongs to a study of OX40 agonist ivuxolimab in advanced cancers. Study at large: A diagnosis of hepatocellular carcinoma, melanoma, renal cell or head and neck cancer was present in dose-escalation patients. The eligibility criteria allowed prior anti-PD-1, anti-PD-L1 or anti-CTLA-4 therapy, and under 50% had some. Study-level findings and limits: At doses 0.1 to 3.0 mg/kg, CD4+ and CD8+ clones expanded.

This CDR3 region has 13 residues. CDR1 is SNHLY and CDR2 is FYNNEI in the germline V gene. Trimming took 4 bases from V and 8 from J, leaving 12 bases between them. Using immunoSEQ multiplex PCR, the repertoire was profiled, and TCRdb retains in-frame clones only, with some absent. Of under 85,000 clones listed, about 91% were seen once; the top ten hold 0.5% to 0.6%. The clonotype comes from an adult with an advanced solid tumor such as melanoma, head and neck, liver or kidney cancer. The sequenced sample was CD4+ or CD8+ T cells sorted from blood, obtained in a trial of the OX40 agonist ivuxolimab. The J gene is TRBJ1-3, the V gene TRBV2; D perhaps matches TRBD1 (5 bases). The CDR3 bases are TGTGCCAGCAGTGGGGACTTCTTCGACACCATATATTTT. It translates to CASSGDFFDTIYF.